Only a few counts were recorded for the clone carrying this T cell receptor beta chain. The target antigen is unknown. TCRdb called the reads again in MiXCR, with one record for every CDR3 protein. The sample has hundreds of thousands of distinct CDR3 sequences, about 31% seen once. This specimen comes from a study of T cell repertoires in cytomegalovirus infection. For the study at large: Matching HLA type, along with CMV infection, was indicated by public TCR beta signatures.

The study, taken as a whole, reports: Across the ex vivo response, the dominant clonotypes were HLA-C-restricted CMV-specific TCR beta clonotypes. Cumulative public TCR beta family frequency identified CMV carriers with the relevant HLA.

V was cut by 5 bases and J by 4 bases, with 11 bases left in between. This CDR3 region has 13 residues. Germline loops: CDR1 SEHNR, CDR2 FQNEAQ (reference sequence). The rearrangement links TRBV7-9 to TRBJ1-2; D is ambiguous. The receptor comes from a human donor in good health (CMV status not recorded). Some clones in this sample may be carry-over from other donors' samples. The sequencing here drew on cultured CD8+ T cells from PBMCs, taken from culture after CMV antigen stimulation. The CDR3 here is CASSGLKLYGYTF. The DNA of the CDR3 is TGTGCCAGCAGCGGCCTTAAACTCTATGGCTACACCTTC.